Many counts were recorded for the clone carrying this TCR beta chain. Its target is unknown. The entry originates in a study of T cells in Graves' hyperthyroidism and ophthalmopathy. Amplified regions were TCR beta CDR3 sequences from RNA transcripts. RT-PCR in the first round (using the HTBI primer set) targeted the TCR CDR3. TCRdb re-called the multiplex PCR reads with MiXCR, one entry per CDR3 protein. The profile shows some 400,000 distinct CDR3 sequences, roughly 13% of them singletons. Any patient presenting with uncontrolled infection, other autoimmune disease, pregnancy or lactation was left out. General study points: In the blood, most expanded thyroid clonotypes above 0.001 appeared as well.

The sequencing input was blood. The sequence came from a man younger than 45 with Graves' hyperthyroidism that later progressed to Graves' ophthalmopathy.

CDR3 coding DNA: TGCAGTGCTAGACAGACAGGGTTTGACTATGGCTACACCTTC. Amino acid sequence: CSARQTGFDYGYTF. The chain uses TRBV20-1 and TRBJ1-2; 7 nucleotides agree with TRBD1. Germline lookup yields CDR1 DFQATT and CDR2 SNEGSKA (reference sequence). The V gene end was trimmed by 2 bases and the J gene end by 3 bases; junction bases not matched to a gene: 6. CDR3 length: 14 amino acids.